A single sample is the source of the 25 T cell receptor beta chains below, sequenced in a study of OX40 agonist ivuxolimab in advanced cancers. Produced via immunoSEQ multiplex PCR; TCRdb's table is partial and in-frame only. Of 55,000 to 70,000 clones in the sample, around 84% were seen once. The material sequenced was CD4+ or CD8+ T cells sorted from blood, taken in a trial of the OX40 agonist ivuxolimab. These receptors all come from an adult with an advanced solid tumor such as melanoma, head and neck, liver or kidney cancer.

This clone was counted a single time. The chain joins TRBV18 to TRBJ1-1; D perhaps matches TRBD1 (6 bases). The V and J ends lost 3 bases and 3 bases respectively, with 8 bases between them. There are 13 residues in the CDR3. In germline, CDR1 is KGHSH, CDR2 LQKENI. The CDR3 DNA reads TGTGCCAGCTCACCCAGGGGTTACACTGAAGCTTTCTTT. Translated, it gives CASSPRGYTEAFF. Drawing the rest from reference TRBV18 and TRBJ1-1, the complete variable domain is NAGVMQNPRHLVRRRGQEARLRCSPMKGHSHVYWYRQLPEEGLKFMVYLQKENIIDESGMPKERFSAEFPKEGPSILRIQQVVRGDSAAYFCASSPRGYTEAFFGQGTRLTVV.

J is TRBJ1-1 and V is TRBV15; D unresolved. The CDR3 extends over 13 amino acids. Trimming took 1 base from V and 1 from J, leaving 4 bases between them. Germline CDR1 and CDR2: LNHNV and YYDKDF (reference sequence). The CDR3 nucleotides are TGTGCCACCAGCAGAGGGTGGAACACTGAAGCTTTCTTT. It translates to CATSRGWNTEAFF.

This clone was seen just once. The rearrangement links TRBV5-4 to TRBJ2-3, with 11 positions matching TRBD1. V lost 4 bases and J lost 6; bases outside the gene matches: 7. There are 15 residues in the CDR3. Germline values: CDR1 SGHNT, CDR2 YYREEE (reference sequence). CDR3 coding DNA: TGTGCCAGCAGCCTAGGACAGGGGGCTGTCGATACGCAGTATTTT. It specifies CASSLGQGAVDTQYF.

This chain uses TRBV7-9 with TRBJ2-3; D is ambiguous. The CDR3 totals 12 residues. CDR1 and CDR2 from the germline V gene are SEHNR and FQNEAQ (reference sequence). With 5 bases removed from V and 6 bases from J, the gap between germline ends came to 9 bases. The CDR3 here is CASSAGRDTQYF. The CDR3 DNA sequence: TGTGCCAGCAGCGCCGGTCGCGATACGCAGTATTTT.

CDR3 protein: CASRQGGAGEKLFF. For the CDR3, the DNA is TGTGCCAGCAGGCAAGGGGGCGCAGGGGAAAAACTGTTTTTT. This chain connects TRBV28 to TRBJ1-4; the match to TRBD1 covers 7 bases. This CDR3 region has 14 residues. CDR1 is MDHEN and CDR2 is SYDVKM in the germline V gene. J was trimmed by 8 bases and V by 6 bases; bases with no gene match: 9.

The V call is TRBV5-4, the J call TRBJ2-1; D is perhaps TRBD1 (6 bases). V was shortened by 4 bases and J by 4 bases, with 12 bases between the two germline ends. CDR3 length: 14 amino acids. Germline CDR1 SGHNT, CDR2 YYREEE (reference sequence). CDR3 coding DNA: TGTGCCAGCAGCCTGGATCAGGGGTACAATGAGCAGTTCTTC. Translating gives CASSLDQGYNEQFF.

This clone was recorded once. V usage is TRBV5-1 and J usage is TRBJ2-1; no reliable D call. This CDR3 has 16 amino acids. Trimming took 0 bases from V and 0 from J, leaving 10 bases between them. Germline V gene lookup returns CDR1 SGHRS and CDR2 YFSETQ. CDR3: CASSLAAGDSYNEQFF. In DNA, the CDR3 is TGCGCCAGCAGCTTGGCCGCAGGTGACTCCTACAATGAGCAGTTCTTC.

The rearrangement uses TRBV9 and TRBJ2-1; D is uncertain. Germline CDR1 and CDR2: SGDLS and YYNGEE. CDR3 size: 15 residues. Trimming took off 4 bases at V and 5 bases at J, with 16 bases between the two ends. DNA for the CDR3: TGTGCCAGCAGCTCCCTCGGGTTAGGGCACAATGAGCAGTTCTTC. Translation gives CASSSLGLGHNEQFF.

The CDR3 region is CASSSLLAGEPKQYF. The CDR3 region has the DNA TGTGCCAGCAGCTCGCTACTAGCGGGAGAACCCAAGCAGTACTTC. The genes are TRBV7-8 and TRBJ2-7; 11 nucleotides line up with TRBD2. The CDR3 is made up of 15 amino acids. V shed 4 bases, J shed 8 bases, and the junction held 10 bases outside the gene matches. The V gene's germline CDR1 is SGHVS and CDR2 FQNEAQ.

The rearrangement uses TRBV4-1 and TRBJ1-1; a possible D gene is TRBD1 (6 bases). The CDR3 consists of 17 residues. From germline, CDR1 is MGHRA and CDR2 YSYEKL. V was shortened by 4 bases and J by 5 bases, with 23 bases between the two germline ends. CDR3: CASSPRKTLGAGTEAFF. CDR3 DNA sequence: TGCGCCAGCAGCCCCAGAAAAACACTGGGGGCAGGAACTGAAGCTTTCTTT.

The rearrangement links TRBV29-1 to TRBJ2-6; 9 positions match TRBD1. Germline assignment: CDR1 SQVTM and CDR2 ANQGSEA. The CDR3 has 15 residues. V trimming: 4 bases; J trimming: 4 bases; junction bases outside the gene matches: 5. The CDR3 here is CSVGTGVYGANVLTF. The CDR3 nucleotides are TGCAGCGTTGGGACAGGGGTGTACGGGGCCAACGTCCTGACTTTC. Full variable domain (remainder filled in from reference TRBV29-1 and TRBJ2-6): SAVISQKPSRDICQRGTSLTIQCQVDSQVTMMFWYRQQPGQSLTLIATANQGSEATYESGFVIDKFPISRPNLTFSTLTVSNMSPEDSSIYLCSVGTGVYGANVLTFGAGSRLTVL.

In its sample, this clone was seen a few times. The J gene is TRBJ1-6, the V gene TRBV27; 8 nucleotides match TRBD1. The CDR3 is 14 residues long. Germline V gives CDR1 MNHEY, CDR2 SMNVEV (reference sequence). The V gene end was trimmed by 6 bases and the J gene end by 10 bases; junction bases not matched to a gene: 8. The CDR3 region is CASSPQGARSPLHF. The CDR3 bases are TGTGCCAGCAGCCCCCAGGGGGCGAGGTCACCCCTCCACTTT.

The rearrangement uses TRBV4-2 and TRBJ2-3; 10 bases are shared with TRBD2. The V and J ends lost 3 bases and 2 bases, in that order; junction bases with no gene match: 11. The CDR3 runs to 18 residues. The germline CDR1 and CDR2 sequences are LGHNA and YNFKEQ. The CDR3 sequence is CASSHTLPAGGVTDTQYF. The DNA of the CDR3 is TGTGCCAGCAGCCATACCCTCCCAGCGGGGGGGGTCACAGATACGCAGTATTTT.

The chain links TRBV7-6 to TRBJ2-3; the D call may be TRBD1 or TRBD2 (5 bases each). The CDR3 is made up of 17 amino acids. V dropped 2 bases and J dropped 2 bases, with 17 bases sitting between them. The germline V gene has CDR1 SGHVS and CDR2 FNYEAQ. In DNA form, the CDR3 reads TGTGCCAGCAGCTTATACCTGGATGGGGGTTTCACAGATACGCAGTATTTT. As protein: CASSLYLDGGFTDTQYF.

CDR3 protein: CAISEKQLLSSYNSPLHF. Written as DNA, the CDR3 is TGTGCCATCAGTGAGAAACAGTTACTCAGCTCCTATAATTCACCCCTCCACTTT. This rearrangement joins TRBV10-3 to TRBJ1-6; D gene uncertain. V was clipped by 2 bases and J by 0 bases, with 14 bases between them. This CDR3 contains 18 residues. Germline CDR1 is ENHRY and CDR2 is SYGVKD.

The rearrangement links TRBV6-6 to TRBJ2-1, with 7 positions matching TRBD1. The V segment lost 6 bases and the J segment 3 bases; nucleotides outside the gene matches: 11. Germline loops: CDR1 MNHNY, CDR2 SVGAGI (reference sequence). The CDR3 consists of 16 residues. The CDR3 coding sequence is TGTGCCAGCAGCCTGATCCGGGACAGCTTCTACAATGAGCAGTTCTTC. Translated: CASSLIRDSFYNEQFF.

This chain connects TRBV7-3 to TRBJ1-6; D is undetermined. The ends were cut back, 2 bases at V and 8 bases at J, with 7 bases in the middle. Looked up from germline, CDR1 is SGHTA and CDR2 is FQGTGA. The CDR3 spans 13 residues. The CDR3 reads CASSLFGYSPLHF. CDR3 nucleotides: TGTGCCAGCAGCTTATTTGGATATTCACCCCTCCACTTT.

CDR3 sequence: CASSLDQGIEAFF. For the CDR3, the DNA is TGTGCCAGCAGCTTAGATCAGGGAATTGAAGCTTTCTTT. The rearrangement links TRBV11-2 to TRBJ1-1, with D possibly TRBD1 on 5 matching bases. The CDR3 has 13 residues. The germline V gene encodes CDR1 SGHAT and CDR2 FQNNGV. Trimming cost V 0 bases and J 7 bases, with 9 bases left between them. Full variable domain (outside the CDR3, taken from reference TRBV11-2 and TRBJ1-1): EAGVAQSPRYKIIEKRQSVAFWCNPISGHATLYWYQQILGQGPKLLIQFQNNGVVDDSQLPKDRFSAERLKGVDSTLKIQPAKLEDSAVYLCASSLDQGIEAFFGQGTRLTVV.

This clone has only one observation. The chain carries TRBV5-6 and TRBJ2-1, with 9 nucleotides matching TRBD2. CDR1 and CDR2 from the germline V gene are SGHDT and YYEEEE. Losses at the gene ends were 3 bases for V and 3 bases for J; bases not matched to a gene: 13. This CDR3 region has 18 residues. The CDR3 sequence: CASSYTLYSGSGYNEQFF. CDR3 coding DNA: TGTGCCAGCAGCTACACACTGTATAGCGGGAGTGGCTACAATGAGCAGTTCTTC.

V gene TRBV11-2 combines with J gene TRBJ2-3, with D unresolved. The ends were cut back, 4 bases at V and 0 bases at J, with 11 bases in the middle. Looked up from germline, CDR1 is SGHAT and CDR2 is FQNNGV. The CDR3 has 15 amino acids. Here the CDR3 DNA reads TGTGCCAGCAGCTCAGATCAGACTAGCACAGATACGCAGTATTTT. Translation gives CASSSDQTSTDTQYF.

In its sample, this clone was seen a few times. This chain's CDR3 is CASSINTEAFF. CDR3 DNA: TGTGCCAGTAGTATAAACACTGAAGCTTTCTTT. V usage is TRBV19 and J usage is TRBJ1-1; no definite D call. V lost 2 bases, J lost 2 bases, and 0 bases lay in between. Germline V lookup: CDR1 LNHDA, CDR2 SQIVND (reference sequence). This CDR3 comprises 11 residues.

The CDR3 coding sequence is TGTGCCAGCAGCCCGGGCCTAGGTAGCACAGATACGCAGTATTTT. Translating gives CASSPGLGSTDTQYF. J is TRBJ2-3 and V is TRBV7-8; no definite D call. With 5 bases removed from V and 0 bases from J, the gap between germline ends came to 12 bases. Looked up from germline, CDR1 is SGHVS and CDR2 is FQNEAQ. The length of the CDR3 is 15 residues.

This clone turned up a few times. The V gene is TRBV30, the J gene TRBJ2-5, with a tentative D call TRBD2 (5 bases). The ends were cut back, 0 bases at V and 5 bases at J, with 13 bases in the middle. The V gene's germline CDR1 is GTSNPN and CDR2 SVGIG (reference sequence). The CDR3 sequence is 14 residues long. The CDR3 loop reads CAWSVLRRVETQYF. The CDR3 region has the DNA TGTGCCTGGAGTGTACTAAGGCGGGTCGAGACCCAGTACTTC.

The chain has TRBV11-2 and TRBJ1-1; D gene uncertain. Germline V gene lookup returns CDR1 SGHAT and CDR2 FQNNGV. This CDR3 region has 15 residues. Deletions cut 0 bases from V and 11 bases from J, with 19 bases between. The CDR3 reads CASSLDSLRAFRAFF. CDR3 DNA sequence: TGTGCCAGCAGCTTAGATTCATTACGGGCGTTTCGGGCTTTCTTT.

This chain joins TRBV29-1 and TRBJ1-1, with D maybe TRBD1 (6 bases). The germline V gene encodes CDR1 SQVTM and CDR2 ANQGSEA. With 7 bases removed from V and 5 bases from J, the gap between germline ends came to 11 bases. CDR3 length: 11 residues. DNA for the CDR3: TGCAGCGCTTTAGGGGGGACTGAAGCTTTCTTT. The encoded protein is CSALGGTEAFF.